These 20 T cell receptor beta chains were sequenced from one sample in a study of T-cell memory formation after mild COVID-19. A single record per CDR3 protein comes from TCRdb applying MiXCR to the 5' RACE reads. This table has some 300,000 distinct CDR3 sequences, 20% to 25% appearing once. Source material: PBMCs or a T cell subset sorted from them (not recorded which). All receptors derive from a man aged 18-30 years who had mild COVID-19 (a few samples of this study predate the infection). Cell type and time point are not known.

This clonotype showed up just a few times. The chain employs TRBV27 and TRBJ1-6; D is uncertain. Germline V gives CDR1 MNHEY, CDR2 SMNVEV (reference sequence). The CDR3 loop spans 15 amino acids. V gave up 6 bases and J gave up 7 bases, with 16 bases separating them. This CDR3 is CASRLRMGGNSPLHF. DNA for the CDR3: TGTGCCAGCAGACTCCGGATGGGTGGGAATTCACCCCTCCACTTT.

This clonotype was seen at least ten times. The chain recombines TRBV5-1 with TRBJ2-1; 13 bases are a match to TRBD2. The length of the CDR3 is 16 residues. Germline-derived CDR1 and CDR2 are SGHRS and YFSETQ. With 4 bases clipped from V and 8 bases from J, the junction kept 9 bases outside the gene matches. As DNA, the CDR3 is TGCGCCAGCAGCCTACTGACTAGCGGGGGGTCCCATGAGCAGTTCTTC. It is translated as CASSLLTSGGSHEQFF.

The chain couples TRBV5-5 to TRBJ2-5, with 11 bases fitting TRBD2. This CDR3 is 15 amino acids long. Trimming cost V 5 bases and J 5 bases; bases outside gene matches: 8. The germline CDR1 and CDR2 sequences are SGHKS and YYEKEE (reference sequence). The CDR3 bases are TGTGCCAGCAGTCAATATAGCGGGGGGGCGGAGACCCAGTACTTC. It encodes CASSQYSGGAETQYF.

The table lists this clonotype with a few counts. The chain recombines TRBV7-2 with TRBJ1-2, with D possibly TRBD1 on 6 matching bases. This CDR3 spans 12 amino acids. The germline V and J ends were trimmed by 5 bases and 13 bases, with 17 bases remaining between them. CDR1 and CDR2 (germline): SGHTA, FQGNSA. Here the CDR3 DNA reads TGTGCCAGCAGCCGCGCGAGGGGGGGCGCCACCTTC. Translated, it gives CASSRARGGATF.

This clonotype came up a few times. V gene TRBV6-5 combines with J gene TRBJ1-4, with unresolved D. CDR3 length equals 14 residues. Per the germline V gene, CDR1 is MNHEY and CDR2 is SVGAGI. Between the trimmed V and J ends, which lost 5 bases and 8 bases, there was a span of 15 bases. The CDR3 region has the DNA TGTGCCAGCAGTCCCCGGGGTTTCCAGGAAAAACTGTTTTTT. Translation: CASSPRGFQEKLFF.

This clonotype was seen more than once but under ten times. The rearrangement links TRBV7-6 to TRBJ2-6, with 7 bases fitting TRBD1. This CDR3 is built from 18 residues. V lost 5 bases and J lost 4; bases outside the gene matches: 14. The germline gives CDR1 SGHVS, CDR2 FNYEAQ. CDR3 amino acids: CASSRYHQTGAGANVLTF. DNA for the CDR3: TGTGCCAGCAGCCGATACCATCAAACAGGGGCCGGGGCCAACGTCCTGACTTTC. Combining the CDR3 with reference TRBV7-6 and TRBJ2-6 gives the whole variable domain GAGVSQSPRYKVTKRGQDVALRCDPISGHVSLYWYRQALGQGPEFLTYFNYEAQQDKSGLPNDRFSAERPEGSISTLTIQRTEQRDSAMYRCASSRYHQTGAGANVLTFGAGSRLTVL.

A few counts support this clonotype. V and J are TRBV7-9 and TRBJ2-3; no firm D call. Trimming left V 5 bases short and J 6 bases short, with 9 bases between. This CDR3 comprises 12 residues. The germline CDR1 and CDR2 sequences are SEHNR and FQNEAQ (reference sequence). The CDR3 coding sequence is TGTGCCAGCAGCCCCTACGGCGATACGCAGTATTTT. Its protein is CASSPYGDTQYF.

The chain uses TRBV2 and TRBJ2-1; 7 nucleotides match TRBD2. Germline CDR1 reads SNHLY; CDR2 reads FYNNEI. J lost 0 bases, V lost 7 bases, and 6 bases had no gene match. CDR3 length: 15 residues. CDR3 amino acids: CASKVAGTSYNEQFF. The CDR3, as DNA: TGTGCCAGCAAGGTAGCGGGCACCTCCTACAATGAGCAGTTCTTC.

This clonotype was observed a handful of times. The V call is TRBV7-9, the J call TRBJ2-6; D unresolved. Trimming left V 3 bases short and J 0 bases short, with 15 bases between. CDR1 and CDR2 (germline): SEHNR, FQNEAQ (reference sequence). The CDR3 has 18 amino acids. DNA for the CDR3: TGTGCCAGCAGCTTGTCCGGCAGTGACTTCTCTGGGGCCAACGTCCTGACTTTC. This codes for CASSLSGSDFSGANVLTF.

The V call is TRBV30, the J call TRBJ1-1, with D unclear. The ends were cut back, 3 bases at V and 4 bases at J, with 12 bases in the middle. In germline, CDR1 is GTSNPN, CDR2 SVGIG (reference sequence). There are 13 residues in the CDR3. The DNA of the CDR3 is TGTGCCTGGAGGACATTCGGTAGCACTGAAGCTTTCTTT. It translates to CAWRTFGSTEAFF.

J is TRBJ2-1 and V is TRBV6-1; no clear D gene. CDR3 length equals 12 residues. Trimming took 2 bases from V and 8 from J, leaving 7 bases between them. Germline CDR1 and CDR2: MNHNS and SASEGT. The CDR3 protein is CASSESRYEQFF. The DNA for the CDR3 is TGTGCCAGCAGTGAAAGTAGATATGAGCAGTTCTTC.

The chain recombines TRBV6-2 or TRBV6-3 with TRBJ1-5; D ambiguous. V lost 8 bases and J lost 2, with 10 bases in between. Looked up from germline, CDR1 is MNHEY and CDR2 is SVGEGT. This CDR3 is built from 13 residues. The CDR3: CASGQVRNQPQHF. DNA for the CDR3: TGTGCCAGCGGTCAGGTGCGCAATCAGCCCCAGCATTTT.

The J gene is TRBJ1-1, the V gene TRBV12-3 or TRBV12-4; D perhaps matches TRBD1 (6 bases). The CDR3 has 14 amino acids. The ends were cut back, 3 bases at V and 4 bases at J, with 12 bases in the middle. The CDR3 loop reads CASSFGGARTEAFF. The CDR3 DNA sequence: TGTGCCAGCAGTTTCGGGGGGGCGCGCACTGAAGCTTTCTTT.

This clonotype was seen a single time. The chain has TRBV6-4 and TRBJ1-1; 8 bases fit TRBD1. The V and J ends lost 7 bases and 6 bases, in that order; junction bases with no gene match: 10. CDR1 and CDR2 (germline): MRHNA, SNTAGT. The CDR3 runs to 14 residues. The CDR3 loop reads CASKEQGANAEAFF. Written as DNA, the CDR3 is TGTGCCAGCAAGGAGCAGGGGGCGAATGCTGAAGCTTTCTTT.

This chain connects TRBV7-9 to TRBJ1-5; D is uncertain. Trimming cost V 2 bases and J 0 bases, with 5 bases left between them. The CDR3 has 14 residues. Germline V gene sequence: CDR1 SEHNR, CDR2 FQNEAQ (reference sequence). CDR3 protein: CASSLQDSNQPQHF. In DNA, the CDR3 is TGTGCCAGCAGCTTACAAGATAGCAATCAGCCCCAGCATTTT.

V and J are TRBV20-1 and TRBJ2-5, with a weak D call TRBD2 (6 bases). CDR1 and CDR2 from the germline V gene are DFQATT and SNEGSKA (reference sequence). This CDR3 contains 15 residues. V dropped 3 bases and J dropped 1 base, with 15 bases sitting between them. The CDR3 DNA reads TGCAGTGCTAGCGGGGAGGTGACTGCCCAAGAGACCCAGTACTTC. This translates into CSASGEVTAQETQYF.

This clonotype occurred many times. The chain links TRBV4-2 to TRBJ2-3; D is unclear. Per germline, CDR1 LGHNA and CDR2 YNFKEQ. CDR3 length: 14 amino acids. V lost 0 bases to trimming and J lost 6 bases, with 10 bases between them. Here the CDR3 DNA reads TGTGCCAGCAGCCAAGATTTAAGGTCTGATACGCAGTATTTT. Protein: CASSQDLRSDTQYF.

This rearrangement joins TRBV7-2 to TRBJ2-3; D is undetermined. V dropped 6 bases and J dropped 3 bases, with 13 bases sitting between them. This CDR3 has 14 residues. Germline CDR1 reads SGHTA; CDR2 reads FQGNSA. The CDR3 here is CASRARMGTDTQYF. Here the CDR3 DNA reads TGTGCCAGCAGGGCACGGATGGGAACAGATACGCAGTATTTT.

This clonotype was detected once. The V gene is TRBV20-1, the J gene TRBJ2-3; D is perhaps TRBD2 (6 bases). Deletions cut 3 bases from V and 3 bases from J, with 10 bases between. Germline V gene lookup returns CDR1 DFQATT and CDR2 SNEGSKA (reference sequence). The CDR3 totals 13 residues. CDR3 in amino acids: CSASRGRTDTQYF. CDR3 DNA: TGCAGTGCTAGTCGAGGGAGGACAGATACGCAGTATTTT.

This clonotype was recorded many times. J is TRBJ2-7 and V is TRBV27; D possibly corresponds to TRBD1 (5 bases). Germline V CDR1 and CDR2: MNHEY, SMNVEV (reference sequence). Trimming removed 4 bases at V and 2 bases at J, with 12 bases between. The CDR3 spans 14 residues. CDR3 sequence reads: CASSWAGPTYEQYF. The DNA for the CDR3 is TGTGCCAGCAGTTGGGCAGGGCCCACCTACGAGCAGTACTTC.